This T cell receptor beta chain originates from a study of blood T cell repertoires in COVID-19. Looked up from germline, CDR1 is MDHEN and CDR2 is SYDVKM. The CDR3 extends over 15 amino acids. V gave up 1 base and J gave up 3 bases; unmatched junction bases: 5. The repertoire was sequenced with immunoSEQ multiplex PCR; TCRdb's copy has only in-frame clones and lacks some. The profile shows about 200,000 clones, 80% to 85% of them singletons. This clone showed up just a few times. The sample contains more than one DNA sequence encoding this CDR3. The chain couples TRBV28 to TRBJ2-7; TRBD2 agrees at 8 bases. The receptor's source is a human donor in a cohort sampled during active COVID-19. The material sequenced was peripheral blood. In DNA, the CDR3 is TGTGCCAGCAGTTTATTGCTAGCGGGTCTCTACGAGCAGTACTTC. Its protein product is CASSLLLAGLYEQYF.